Below, one T cell receptor beta chain is given with its context. This sample was taken from a study of spatial heterogeneity in lung cancer. MiXCR was run by TCRdb on the 5' RACE reads, yielding one entry per CDR3 protein. Counted here are tens of thousands of distinct CDR3 sequences, 7% occurring once; the ten biggest clones make up approximately 15%. Time point meaning: sample taken at primary tumor resection. The sample consisted of PBMCs, taken at surgery. The clonotype was recovered from a male donor with early-stage non-small cell lung cancer.

The CDR3 sequence is CASSGPGQYNEQFF. For the CDR3, the DNA is TGTGCCAGCAGTGGACCGGGACAGTACAATGAGCAGTTCTTC. The chain combines TRBV25-1 with TRBJ2-1; 7 bases match TRBD1. Germline CDR1 reads MGHDK; CDR2 reads SYGVNS. The J segment lost 4 bases and the V segment lost 4 bases, leaving 4 bases of the junction unmatched. CDR3 length: 14 amino acids.